This TCR beta chain was captured in a study of blood T cell repertoires in COVID-19. This table comes from immunoSEQ multiplex PCR, and its TCRdb copy is limited to in-frame clones, with some not included. The sample includes 250,000 to 400,000 clones, 87% of them seen just once. All recovered Cohort 3 donors got two negative PCRs, got clearance, or saw symptom resolution. This CDR3 is 14 amino acids long. V gave up 6 bases and J gave up 4 bases, with 15 bases separating them. Germline values: CDR1 LGHNT, CDR2 FRNRAP. The sample taken for sequencing was PBMCs or T cells enriched from blood (not recorded which). The TCR sequence derives from a woman under 40 who had recovered from COVID-19. The chain combines TRBV12-5 with TRBJ1-2; tentative D call: TRBD1 (5 bases). CDR3 residues: CASGLGGELYGYTF. The CDR3 DNA follows: TGTGCTAGTGGCCTCGGGGGGGAACTCTATGGCTACACCTTC.